These T cell receptor beta chains were read from a single sample in a study of blood T cells in healthy people across ages. TCRdb reprocessed the 5' RACE reads via MiXCR and lists one record per CDR3 protein. The table includes over a million distinct CDR3 sequences, roughly 59% detected once. Material: blood. These receptors originate from a man between 18 and 29 years old in good health. Each CDR3 is given with its conserved first and last residue. A D gene is named only where the DNA matches it firmly. The size entry is marked missing in some rows and otherwise reads once, few, many or a size class.

D gene,J gene,clone size,V gene,CDR3 length,CDR3 DNA,CDR3 protein
NA,TRBJ1-2,NA,TRBV29-1,15,TGCAGCGTTGGGGGTGGGGACACTTATAACTATGGCTACACCTTC,CSVGGGDTYNYGYTF
NA,TRBJ1-2,many,TRBV29-1,12,TGCAGCGGGGTCCATGGCCCCTATGGCTACACCTTC,CSGVHGPYGYTF
NA,TRBJ2-7,NA,TRBV29-1,12,TGCAGCGTTGCGGACAAAACCTACGAGCAGTACTTC,CSVADKTYEQYF
NA,TRBJ1-3,NA,TRBV7-2,16,TGTGCCAGCAGCTCAGAAGCTTCCAGCTCTGGAAACACCATATATTTT,CASSSEASSSGNTIYF
TRBD1,TRBJ2-7,few,TRBV2,12,TGTGCCGACGGGACAGCCAAATACGAGCAGTACTTC,CADGTAKYEQYF
TRBD2,TRBJ2-5,NA,TRBV19,15,TGTGCCAGTAGAAAGCGGGAGGGCCTCGAAGAGACCCAGTACTTC,CASRKREGLEETQYF
NA,TRBJ1-3,NA,TRBV9,16,TGTGCCAGCAGCGCGGGAAACAGGGCCTCTGGAAACACCATATATTTT,CASSAGNRASGNTIYF
NA,TRBJ2-6,NA,TRBV20-1,13,TGCAGTGCTGGGGGCTCTGGGGCCAACGTCCTGACTTTC,CSAGGSGANVLTF
NA,TRBJ2-2,NA,TRBV29-1,14,TGCAGCGTTGAAGGGAATACGAACACCGGGGAGCTGTTTTTT,CSVEGNTNTGELFF
NA,TRBJ2-3,few,TRBV5-1,14,TGCGCCAGCAGCTTGGCCAAAGGGGCAGATACGCAGTATTTT,CASSLAKGADTQYF
NA,TRBJ1-2,NA,TRBV4-1,14,TGCGCCAGCAGCCAAGAAAGTTCAAACTATGGCTACACCTTC,CASSQESSNYGYTF
NA,TRBJ2-7,NA,TRBV4-1,16,TGCGCCAGCAGCCAAGTGTACGCAGGAGGCGCTTACGGGCAGTACTTC,CASSQVYAGGAYGQYF
NA,TRBJ1-5,few,TRBV4-1,14,TGCGCCAGCATGACAGAGTATAGCAATCAGCCCCAGCATTTT,CASMTEYSNQPQHF
NA,TRBJ1-2,few,TRBV10-3,13,TGTGCCATCAGACCCCGGGGACTGCTTTCCTACACCTTC,CAIRPRGLLSYTF
NA,TRBJ1-5,few,TRBV27,15,TGTGCCAGCAGTTCCGTACAGGATAGCAATCAGCCCCAGCATTTT,CASSSVQDSNQPQHF
TRBD1,TRBJ2-5,NA,TRBV7-2,15,TGTGCCAGCAGCCGACCGGGACAGTTTAAAGAGACCCAGTACTTC,CASSRPGQFKETQYF
NA,TRBJ1-5,NA,TRBV6-2/TRBV6-3,18,TGTGCCAGCAGTTATGACAGGCGAAATGGTCATAGCAATCAGCCCCAGCATTTT,CASSYDRRNGHSNQPQHF
NA,TRBJ1-2,NA,TRBV7-2,12,TGTGCCAGCAGCTTAGCGAGGAAGTTCTACACCTTC,CASSLARKFYTF
NA,TRBJ1-1,NA,TRBV20-1,11,TGCAGTGCCATGGAGAACACTGAAGCTTTCTTT,CSAMENTEAFF
NA,TRBJ2-3,NA,TRBV6-6,13,TGTGCCAGCTCAGGACATAACACAGATACGCAGTATTTT,CASSGHNTDTQYF
TRBD2,TRBJ2-2,NA,TRBV5-1,16,TGCGCCAGCAGCTTGGAGGGACTAACGAACACCGGGGAGCTGTTTTTT,CASSLEGLTNTGELFF
NA,TRBJ2-2,few,TRBV5-5,14,TGTGCCAGCAGCTTGGGATCGAACACCGGGGAGCTGTTTTTT,CASSLGSNTGELFF
TRBD2,TRBJ2-1,NA,TRBV6-5,15,TGTGCCAGCAGACCGCGCGGGAGAAACAGCTATGAGCAGTTCTTC,CASRPRGRNSYEQFF
NA,TRBJ2-5,once,TRBV29-1,13,TGCAGCTATACCGGACTCAACCAAGAGGCCCAGTACTTC,CSYTGLNQEAQYF
NA,TRBJ1-2,once,TRBV25-1,14,TGTGCCAGCAGCGCAGGGGCAGGGCCATATGGCTACACCTTC,CASSAGAGPYGYTF
NA,TRBJ2-2,NA,TRBV29-1,13,TGCAGCGTTGCCCGGGACTCCACCGGGGAGCTGTTTTTT,CSVARDSTGELFF
NA,TRBJ2-7,NA,TRBV11-2,16,TGTGCCAGCAGCTTAGATATCGCAGCGAGGTCCTACGAGCAGTACTTC,CASSLDIAARSYEQYF
NA,TRBJ1-2,once,TRBV20-1,14,TGCAGTGCTAGAGATCCACAGGGCGGGGCTGGCTACACCTTC,CSARDPQGGAGYTF
NA,TRBJ2-7,NA,TRBV6-6,13,TGTGCCAGCAGTTACACTCGGACCTACGAGCAGTACTTC,CASSYTRTYEQYF
TRBD2,TRBJ2-1,few,TRBV7-2,15,TGTGCCAGCAGGTTCAGCGGGAGCCTCTACAATGAGCAGTTCTTC,CASRFSGSLYNEQFF
NA,TRBJ2-7,NA,TRBV12-5,17,TGTGCTAGTGGTTTGGTAAGATTGGGCGGGCTGACCTACGAGCAGTACTTC,CASGLVRLGGLTYEQYF
NA,TRBJ2-7,NA,TRBV10-3,12,TGTGCCATCAGTGAGTCGCGGGCGGAGCAGTACTTC,CAISESRAEQYF
TRBD1,TRBJ1-1,NA,TRBV18,15,TGTGCCAGCTCACTGACAGGGGAGCCGAACACTGAAGCTTTCTTT,CASSLTGEPNTEAFF
NA,TRBJ2-3,NA,TRBV20-1,14,TGCAGTGCTGCAATCTTTCCAAGCACAGATACGCAGTATTTT,CSAAIFPSTDTQYF
TRBD2,TRBJ2-5,NA,TRBV20-1,12,TGCAGTGCGGCTAGCGGGGCTGAGACCCAGTACTTC,CSAASGAETQYF
NA,TRBJ2-7,few,TRBV6-5,14,TGTGCCAGCAGTTACGACGGAAGCTCCTACGAGCAGTACTTC,CASSYDGSSYEQYF
NA,TRBJ2-3,once,TRBV4-1,13,TGCGCCAGCAGCCAAGTGGGAGTAGATACGCGGTATTTT,CASSQVGVDTRYF
NA,TRBJ2-1,NA,TRBV10-3,12,TGTGCCATCAGTGAGGTGGGCAATGAGCAGTTCTTC,CAISEVGNEQFF
TRBD2,TRBJ2-3,NA,TRBV6-5,16,TGTGCCAGCAGCCCCGGACTAGCGGGAGGGTCTGGTACGCAGTATTTT,CASSPGLAGGSGTQYF
TRBD1,TRBJ1-1,NA,TRBV10-3,16,TGTGCCATCAGTGGGGATCGACAGGGGCTGAACACTGAAGCTTTCTTT,CAISGDRQGLNTEAFF
TRBD1,TRBJ2-1,NA,TRBV20-1,15,TGCGGTGCTAGAAAGGGGGGACAGGGATACAATGAGCAGTTCTTC,CGARKGGQGYNEQFF
NA,TRBJ1-2,few,TRBV2,15,TGTGCCAGCAGCGGGCGTCCGGATGAACCCCTTGGCTACACCTTC,CASSGRPDEPLGYTF
NA,TRBJ1-1,NA,TRBV7-9,16,TGTGCCAGCAGCCCTCGGGACGGGCCTTCGAACACTGAAGCTTTCTTT,CASSPRDGPSNTEAFF
TRBD1,TRBJ1-2,NA,TRBV4-2,15,TGTGCCAGCAGCCAAAGCGGGCAGGGGGAATATGGCTACACCTTC,CASSQSGQGEYGYTF
TRBD2,TRBJ2-3,NA,TRBV7-2,15,TGTGCCAGCAGCTCCGGGACTAGCTATGGAGATACGCAGTATTTT,CASSSGTSYGDTQYF
NA,TRBJ2-1,NA,TRBV6-2/TRBV6-3,17,TGTGCCAGCAGCAAGCCGGCCAAGGGCACCAACAGCAATGAGCAGTTCTTC,CASSKPAKGTNSNEQFF
NA,TRBJ1-5,NA,TRBV4-3,16,TGCGCCAGCAGCCAAGTCCACCTAGACAGCAATCAGCCCCAGCATTTT,CASSQVHLDSNQPQHF
NA,TRBJ2-7,NA,TRBV6-4,13,TGTGCCAGCAGTGTCTCCCAGGGCGATGAGCAGTACTTC,CASSVSQGDEQYF
NA,TRBJ2-1,NA,TRBV7-2,14,TGTGCCAGCAACAAACTAGGGGAGGTTGGTGAGCAGTTCTTC,CASNKLGEVGEQFF
TRBD2,TRBJ2-3,NA,TRBV12-3/TRBV12-4,15,TGTGCCAGCACCTCCGGGACTACCTTCACAGATACGCAGTATTTT,CASTSGTTFTDTQYF
TRBD2,TRBJ2-3,NA,TRBV7-2,17,TGTGCCAGCAGGCCAAATCTCTGGGCGGGAGGCACAGATACGCAGTATTTT,CASRPNLWAGGTDTQYF
NA,TRBJ2-1,NA,TRBV29-1,18,TGCAGCGTTGAGTTTCTTCGACAGGGAGGTTCGTTTTACAATGAGCAGTTCTTC,CSVEFLRQGGSFYNEQFF
TRBD2,TRBJ2-1,NA,TRBV6-4,15,TGTGCCAGCAGTTTATTACTAGCGAGATACAATGAGCAGTTCTTC,CASSLLLARYNEQFF
NA,TRBJ2-2,NA,TRBV25-1,11,TGTGCCAGCAACACGGGCGGGGAGCTGTTTTTT,CASNTGGELFF
TRBD1,TRBJ2-5,NA,TRBV5-4,15,TGTGCCAGCAGCTCGCAGGACAGGGGGGATGAGACCCAGTACTTC,CASSSQDRGDETQYF